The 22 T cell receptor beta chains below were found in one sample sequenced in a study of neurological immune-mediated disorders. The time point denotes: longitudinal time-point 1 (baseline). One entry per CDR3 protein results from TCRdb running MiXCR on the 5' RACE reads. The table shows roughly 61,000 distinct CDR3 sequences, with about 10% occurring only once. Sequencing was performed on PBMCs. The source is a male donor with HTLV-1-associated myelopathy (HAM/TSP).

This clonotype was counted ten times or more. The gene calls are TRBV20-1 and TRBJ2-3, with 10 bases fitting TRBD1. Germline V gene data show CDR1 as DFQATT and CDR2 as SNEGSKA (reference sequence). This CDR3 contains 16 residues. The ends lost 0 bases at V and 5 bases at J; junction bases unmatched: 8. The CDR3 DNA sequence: TGCAGTGCTAGAGATTTGAAGGGACAGGGGAAAGATACGCAGTATTTT. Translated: CSARDLKGQGKDTQYF.

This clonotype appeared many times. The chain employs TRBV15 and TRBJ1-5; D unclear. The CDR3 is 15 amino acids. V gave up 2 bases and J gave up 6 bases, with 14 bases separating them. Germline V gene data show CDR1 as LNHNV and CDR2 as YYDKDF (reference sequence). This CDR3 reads CATSRPEKGSQPQHF. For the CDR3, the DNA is TGTGCCACCAGCAGACCGGAGAAGGGTAGTCAGCCCCAGCATTTT.

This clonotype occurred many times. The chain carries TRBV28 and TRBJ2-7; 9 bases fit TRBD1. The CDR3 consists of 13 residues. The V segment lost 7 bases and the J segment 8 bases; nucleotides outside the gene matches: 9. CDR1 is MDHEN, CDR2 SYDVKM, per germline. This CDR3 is CASTRGQGAQQYF. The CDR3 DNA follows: TGTGCCAGCACCCGGGGACAGGGTGCCCAGCAGTACTTC.

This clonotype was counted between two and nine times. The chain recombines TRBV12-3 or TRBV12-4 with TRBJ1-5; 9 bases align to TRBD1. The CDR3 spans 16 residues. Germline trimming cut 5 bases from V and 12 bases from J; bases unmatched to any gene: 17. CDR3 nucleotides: TGTGCCAGCAGTGTCACCGGGACAGGGATCAGTAAGTTCCAGCATTTT. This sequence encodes CASSVTGTGISKFQHF.

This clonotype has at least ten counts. CDR3 loop: CASSLGTGFGKLFF. CDR3 sequence (DNA): TGTGCCAGCAGCTTAGGCACAGGGTTCGGAAAACTGTTTTTT. The J gene is TRBJ1-4, the V gene TRBV7-2; tentatively, D is TRBD1 (6 bases). This CDR3 has 14 amino acids. V was cut by 1 base and J by 10 bases, with 13 bases left in between. Germline values: CDR1 SGHTA, CDR2 FQGNSA.

The CDR3 coding sequence is TGTGCCAGTAGTATGATCTCTGGGGCCAACGTCCTGACTTTC. Protein sequence: CASSMISGANVLTF. This chain uses TRBV19 with TRBJ2-6; D not resolved. The CDR3 length is 14 residues. Germline assignment: CDR1 LNHDA and CDR2 SQIVND (reference sequence). The V and J ends lost 3 bases and 0 bases respectively, with 3 bases between them.

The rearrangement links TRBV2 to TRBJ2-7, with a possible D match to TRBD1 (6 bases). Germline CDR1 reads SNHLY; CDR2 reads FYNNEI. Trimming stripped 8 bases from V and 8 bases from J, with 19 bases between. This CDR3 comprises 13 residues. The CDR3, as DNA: TGTGCCAGCGGTCGGGACACCCATCAGAAGCAGTACTTC. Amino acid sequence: CASGRDTHQKQYF.

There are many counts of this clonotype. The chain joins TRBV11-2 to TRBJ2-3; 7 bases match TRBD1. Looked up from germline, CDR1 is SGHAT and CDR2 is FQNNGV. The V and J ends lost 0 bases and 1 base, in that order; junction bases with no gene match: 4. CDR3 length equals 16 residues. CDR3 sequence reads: CASSLDQGQGTDTQYF. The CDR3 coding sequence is TGTGCCAGCAGCTTAGATCAAGGACAGGGCACAGATACGCAGTATTTT.

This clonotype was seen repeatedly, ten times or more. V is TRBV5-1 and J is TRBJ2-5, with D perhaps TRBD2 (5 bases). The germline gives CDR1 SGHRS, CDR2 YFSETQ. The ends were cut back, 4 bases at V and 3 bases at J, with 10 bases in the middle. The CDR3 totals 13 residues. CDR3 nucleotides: TGCGCCAGCAGCAGAGGGTGGAAAGAGACCCAGTACTTC. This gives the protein CASSRGWKETQYF. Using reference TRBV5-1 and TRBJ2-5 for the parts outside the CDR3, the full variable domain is KAGVTQTPRYLIKTRGQQVTLSCSPISGHRSVSWYQQTPGQGLQFLFEYFSETQRNKGNFPGRFSGRQFSNSRSEMNVSTLELGDSALYLCASSRGWKETQYFGPGTRLLVL.

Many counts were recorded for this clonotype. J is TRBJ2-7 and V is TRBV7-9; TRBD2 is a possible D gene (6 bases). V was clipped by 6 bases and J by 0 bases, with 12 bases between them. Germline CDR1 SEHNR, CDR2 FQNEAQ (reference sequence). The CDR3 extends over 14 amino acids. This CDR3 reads CASSRDFSSYEQYF. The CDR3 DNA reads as TGTGCCAGCAGTCGGGACTTCAGCTCCTACGAGCAGTACTTC.

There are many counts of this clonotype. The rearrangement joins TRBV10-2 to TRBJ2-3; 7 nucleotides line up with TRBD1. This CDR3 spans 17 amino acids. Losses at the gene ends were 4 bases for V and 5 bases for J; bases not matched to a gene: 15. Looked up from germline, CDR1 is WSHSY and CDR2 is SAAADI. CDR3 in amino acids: CASSGKTLDRSLDTQYF. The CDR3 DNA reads TGCGCCAGCAGTGGAAAGACTTTGGACAGGTCCTTAGATACGCAGTATTTT.

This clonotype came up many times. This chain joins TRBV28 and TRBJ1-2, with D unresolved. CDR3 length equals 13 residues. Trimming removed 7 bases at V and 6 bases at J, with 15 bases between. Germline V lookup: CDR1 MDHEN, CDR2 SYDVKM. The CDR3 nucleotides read TGTGCCAGCAAAGGGTCAAGGCTGGATGGCTACACCTTC. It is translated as CASKGSRLDGYTF.

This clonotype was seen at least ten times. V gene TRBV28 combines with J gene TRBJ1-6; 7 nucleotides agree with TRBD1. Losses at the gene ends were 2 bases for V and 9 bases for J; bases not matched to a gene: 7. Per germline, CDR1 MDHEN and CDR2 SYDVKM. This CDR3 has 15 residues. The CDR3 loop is CASSLRQGAGSPLHF. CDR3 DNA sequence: TGTGCCAGCAGTTTAAGACAGGGTGCAGGTTCACCCCTCCACTTT.

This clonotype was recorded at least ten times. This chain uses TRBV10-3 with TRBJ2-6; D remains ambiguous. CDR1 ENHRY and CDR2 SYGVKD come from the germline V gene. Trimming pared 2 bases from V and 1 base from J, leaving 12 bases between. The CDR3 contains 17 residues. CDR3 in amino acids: CAISEPEPPSGANVLTF. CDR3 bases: TGTGCCATCAGTGAGCCCGAACCACCATCTGGGGCCAACGTCCTGACTTTC.

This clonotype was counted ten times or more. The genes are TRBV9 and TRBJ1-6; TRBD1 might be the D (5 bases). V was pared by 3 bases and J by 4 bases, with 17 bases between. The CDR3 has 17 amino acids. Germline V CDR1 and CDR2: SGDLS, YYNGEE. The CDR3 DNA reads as TGTGCCAGCAGCGAACAGGACGGCCGACGTTATAATTCACCCCTCCACTTT. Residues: CASSEQDGRRYNSPLHF. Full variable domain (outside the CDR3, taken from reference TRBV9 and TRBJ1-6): DSGVTQTPKHLITATGQRVTLRCSPRSGDLSVYWYQQSLDQGLQFLIQYYNGEERAKGNILERFSAQQFPDLHSELNLSSLELGDSALYFCASSEQDGRRYNSPLHFGNGTRLTVT.

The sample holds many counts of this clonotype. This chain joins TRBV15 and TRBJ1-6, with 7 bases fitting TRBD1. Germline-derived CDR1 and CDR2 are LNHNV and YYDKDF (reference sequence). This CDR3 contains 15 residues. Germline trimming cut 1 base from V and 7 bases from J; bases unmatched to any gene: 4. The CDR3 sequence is CATSRVEGQNSPLHF. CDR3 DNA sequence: TGTGCCACCAGCAGAGTTGAGGGACAGAATTCACCCCTCCACTTT.

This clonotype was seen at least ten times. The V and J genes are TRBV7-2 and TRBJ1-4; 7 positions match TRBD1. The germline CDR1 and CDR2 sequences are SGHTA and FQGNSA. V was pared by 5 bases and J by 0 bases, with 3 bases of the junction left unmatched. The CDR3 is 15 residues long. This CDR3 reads CASSRDRATNEKLFF. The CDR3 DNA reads TGTGCCAGCAGCAGAGACAGGGCAACTAATGAAAAACTGTTTTTT.

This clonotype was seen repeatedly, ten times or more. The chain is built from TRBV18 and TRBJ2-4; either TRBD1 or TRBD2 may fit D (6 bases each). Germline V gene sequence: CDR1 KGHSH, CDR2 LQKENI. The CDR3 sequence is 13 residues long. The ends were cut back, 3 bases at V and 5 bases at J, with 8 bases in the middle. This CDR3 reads CASSPRGENIQYF. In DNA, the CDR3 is TGTGCCAGCTCACCTAGGGGGGAAAACATTCAGTACTTC.

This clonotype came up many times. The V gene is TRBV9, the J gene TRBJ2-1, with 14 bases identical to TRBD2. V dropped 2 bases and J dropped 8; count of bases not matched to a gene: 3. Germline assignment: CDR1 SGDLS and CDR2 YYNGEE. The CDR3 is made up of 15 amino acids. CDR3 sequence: CASSVQGLAGDEQFF. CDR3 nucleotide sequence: TGTGCCAGCAGCGTTCAGGGACTAGCGGGGGATGAGCAGTTCTTC.

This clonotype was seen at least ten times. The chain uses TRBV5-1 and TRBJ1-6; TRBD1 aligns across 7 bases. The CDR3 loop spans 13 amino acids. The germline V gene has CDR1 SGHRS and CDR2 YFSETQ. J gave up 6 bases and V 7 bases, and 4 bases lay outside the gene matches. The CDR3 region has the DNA TGCGCCAGCTCACAGGGGTCTAATTCACCCCTCCACTTT. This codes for CASSQGSNSPLHF.

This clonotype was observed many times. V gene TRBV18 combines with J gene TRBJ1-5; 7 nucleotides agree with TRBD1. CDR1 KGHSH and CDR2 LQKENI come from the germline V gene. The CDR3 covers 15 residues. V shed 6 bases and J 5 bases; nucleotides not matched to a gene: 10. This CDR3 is CASSYGQEWYQPQHF. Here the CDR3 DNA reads TGTGCCAGCTCGTATGGACAGGAATGGTATCAGCCCCAGCATTTT. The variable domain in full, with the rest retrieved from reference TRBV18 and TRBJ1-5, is NAGVMQNPRHLVRRRGQEARLRCSPMKGHSHVYWYRQLPEEGLKFMVYLQKENIIDESGMPKERFSAEFPKEGPSILRIQQVVRGDSAAYFCASSYGQEWYQPQHFGDGTRLSIL.

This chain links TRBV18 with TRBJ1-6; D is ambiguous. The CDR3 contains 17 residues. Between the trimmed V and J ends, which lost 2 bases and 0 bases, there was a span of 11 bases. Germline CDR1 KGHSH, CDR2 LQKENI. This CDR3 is CASSPGLRSSYNSPLHF. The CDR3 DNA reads TGTGCCAGCTCACCAGGATTGAGGAGCTCCTATAATTCACCCCTCCACTTT.